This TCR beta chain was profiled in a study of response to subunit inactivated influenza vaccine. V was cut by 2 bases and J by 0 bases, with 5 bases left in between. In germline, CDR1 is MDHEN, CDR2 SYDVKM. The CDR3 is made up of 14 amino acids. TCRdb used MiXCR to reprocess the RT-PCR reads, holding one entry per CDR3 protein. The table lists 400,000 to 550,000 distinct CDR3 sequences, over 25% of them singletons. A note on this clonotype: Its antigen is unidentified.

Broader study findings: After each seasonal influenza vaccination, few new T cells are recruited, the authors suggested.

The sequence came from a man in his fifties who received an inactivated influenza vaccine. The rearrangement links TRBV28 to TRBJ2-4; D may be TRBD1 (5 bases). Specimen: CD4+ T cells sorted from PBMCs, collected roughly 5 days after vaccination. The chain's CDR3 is CASSLRGAKNIQYF. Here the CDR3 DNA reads TGTGCCAGCAGTTTAAGGGGAGCCAAAAACATTCAGTACTTC.